This TCR beta chain was captured by sequencing in a study of patients and donors after allogeneic stem cell transplantation. J was trimmed by 5 bases and V by 5 bases; bases with no gene match: 9. This CDR3 region has 16 residues. Each CDR3 protein gets one entry after TCRdb re-called the RT-PCR reads with MiXCR. The sample has over 130,000 distinct CDR3 sequences, about 40% seen once. This rearrangement joins TRBV12-3 or TRBV12-4 to TRBJ2-3, with 11 bases identical to TRBD2. This receptor was identified in a human donor who was either an allogeneic HSCT recipient or a stem cell or donor lymphocyte infusion donor (not recorded which). It is not recorded whose cells these are; they may come from a transplant donor. The sample taken for sequencing was blood, either unsorted or a sorted T cell fraction (not recorded which). The CDR3 sequence is CASSTFSGGAGDTQYF. The CDR3 DNA reads TGTGCCAGCAGTACTTTTAGCGGGGGGGCGGGAGATACGCAGTATTTT.